These 15 T cell receptor beta chains were sequenced from one sample in a study of T cells in Graves' hyperthyroidism and ophthalmopathy. Regions amplified from RNA transcripts were the TCR beta CDR3 regions. The HTBI set primed first-round TCR CDR3 RT-PCR. TCRdb used MiXCR to reprocess the multiplex PCR reads, holding one entry per CDR3 protein. This sample has approximately 400,000 distinct CDR3 sequences, with 18% found just once. The sequenced sample was blood. Every receptor here comes from a man aged 18 to 29 with Graves' ophthalmopathy.

This clonotype was counted ten times or more. The junction shows a germline mismatch at one end, possibly a read error. This chain joins TRBV5-1 and TRBJ2-7, with D perhaps TRBD1 (5 bases). In germline, CDR1 is SGHRS, CDR2 YFSETQ. This CDR3 spans 14 amino acids. Here the CDR3 DNA reads TGCGCCAGCAGCTTGGGACAGTTTTCCTCCGAGCAGTACTTC. It encodes CASSLGQFSSEQYF. The variable domain in full, with the rest retrieved from reference TRBV5-1 and TRBJ2-7, is KAGVTQTPRYLIKTRGQQVTLSCSPISGHRSVSWYQQTPGQGLQFLFEYFSETQRNKGNFPGRFSGRQFSNSRSEMNVSTLELGDSALYLCASSLGQFSSEQYFGPGTRLTVT.

CDR3 sequence reads: CASSLQGGPPPLHF. CDR3 nucleotides: TGTGCCAGCAGCCTCCAAGGGGGCCCGCCACCCCTCCACTTT. This chain uses TRBV28 with TRBJ1-6; 7 nucleotides match TRBD1. This CDR3 contains 14 residues. Germline trimming cut 6 bases from V and 11 bases from J; bases unmatched to any gene: 10. CDR1 and CDR2 (germline): MDHEN, SYDVKM.

The chain uses TRBV7-9 and TRBJ1-2; 10 bases agree with TRBD1. V gave up 6 bases and J gave up 6 bases; unmatched junction bases: 4. Germline assignment: CDR1 SEHNR and CDR2 FQNEAQ (reference sequence). This CDR3 has 13 amino acids. CDR3 amino acids: CASRQDRGDGYTF. Here the CDR3 DNA reads TGTGCCAGCAGGCAGGACAGGGGGGATGGCTACACCTTC.

This clonotype has only a few counts. The gene calls are TRBV5-1 and TRBJ2-7; D might be TRBD1 or TRBD2, each matching 5 bases. The CDR3 covers 14 residues. CDR1 SGHRS and CDR2 YFSETQ come from the germline V gene. Trimming stripped 4 bases from V and 4 bases from J, with 15 bases between. CDR3 bases: TGCGCCAGCAGCGTGTCCGGGGACGGTTACGAGCAGTACTTC. Translated, it gives CASSVSGDGYEQYF.

The chain carries TRBV2 and TRBJ2-7, with 10 bases lining up with TRBD1. Germline trimming cut 5 bases from V and 3 bases from J; bases unmatched to any gene: 7. CDR3 size: 15 residues. Germline CDR1 reads SNHLY; CDR2 reads FYNNEI. The CDR3 bases are TGTGCCAGCAGTTTGGACAGGGGGACTTACTACGAGCAGTACTTC. It encodes CASSLDRGTYYEQYF.

The gene calls are TRBV24-1 and TRBJ2-3; 10 positions agree with TRBD1. The CDR3 consists of 15 residues. Germline V CDR1 and CDR2: KGHDR, SFDVKD. Unmatched junction bases numbered 7, after V lost 4 bases and J lost 7 bases. CDR3 nucleotide sequence: TGTGCCACCAGTGAACACGGACAGGGGGGGAATACGCAGTATTTT. Its protein product is CATSEHGQGGNTQYF.

The V and J genes are TRBV6-6 and TRBJ1-4; possibly TRBD1 for D (5 bases). Germline V gene data show CDR1 as MNHNY and CDR2 as SVGAGI (reference sequence). The CDR3 runs 17 residues. Deletions cut 0 bases from V and 5 bases from J, with 16 bases between. The CDR3 reads CASSYSIFQGPNEKLFF. CDR3 nucleotide sequence: TGTGCCAGCAGTTACTCGATCTTTCAGGGCCCAAATGAAAAACTGTTTTTT.

There are many counts of this clonotype. The V gene is TRBV3-1, the J gene TRBJ1-2, with no clear D. The CDR3 extends over 13 amino acids. V was cut by 4 bases and J by 4 bases, with 10 bases left in between. CDR1 and CDR2 (germline): LGHDT, YNNKEL (reference sequence). CDR3 protein: CASSRGLIYGYTF. Written as DNA, the CDR3 is TGTGCCAGCAGCCGCGGACTGATCTATGGCTACACCTTC.

The chain links TRBV15 to TRBJ2-7; TRBD1 might be the D (6 bases). The CDR3 is 13 amino acids. CDR1 and CDR2 (germline): LNHNV, YYDKDF (reference sequence). The V end was cut by 6 bases, the J end by 4 bases, with 13 bases between. For the CDR3, the DNA is TGTGCCACCAGTCCCCAGGGGAATTACGAGCAGTACTTC. It yields the protein CATSPQGNYEQYF.

This clonotype was counted between two and nine times. This could be a read error, since a much larger clone is one nucleotide away. V gene TRBV7-3 combines with J gene TRBJ2-1, with D hard to call. The CDR3 sequence is 13 residues long. The V end lost 5 bases, the J end lost 1 base, and 6 bases lay between the germline ends. The germline gives CDR1 SGHTA, CDR2 FQGTGA. DNA for the CDR3: TGTGCCAGCAGCCACGGGTCCTACAATGAGCAGTTCTTC. It yields the protein CASSHGSYNEQFF.

This clonotype showed up just a few times. The chain has TRBV7-2 and TRBJ2-5; a weak D match, TRBD2 (6 bases). Trimming took 2 bases from V and 6 from J, leaving 10 bases between them. This CDR3 is 13 amino acids long. CDR1 is SGHTA, CDR2 FQGNSA, per germline. CDR3 sequence reads: CASSLRGGQTQYF. CDR3 nucleotides: TGTGCCAGCAGCTTACGTGGAGGGCAGACCCAGTACTTC.

This clonotype has a handful of counts. The chain links TRBV11-2 to TRBJ2-7, with D perhaps given as TRBD1 or TRBD2 (5 bases each). The CDR3 is made up of 13 amino acids. The V gene's germline CDR1 is SGHAT and CDR2 FQNNGV. With 5 bases removed from V and 6 bases from J, the gap between germline ends came to 14 bases. The CDR3 DNA reads as TGTGCCAGCAGCCCACGACGGGACCGCGAGCAGTACTTC. This sequence encodes CASSPRRDREQYF.

In this sample, this clonotype turned up a few times. The chain combines TRBV27 with TRBJ2-1; D unclear. V was clipped by 5 bases and J by 8 bases, with 13 bases between them. From germline, CDR1 is MNHEY and CDR2 SMNVEV (reference sequence). There are 13 residues in the CDR3. CDR3 DNA: TGTGCCAGCAGTCCCCCCGGCTTCTATGAGCAGTTCTTC. Its translation: CASSPPGFYEQFF.

V gene TRBV12-3 or TRBV12-4 combines with J gene TRBJ2-5; the match to TRBD2 covers 9 bases. The CDR3 is 16 residues long. J lost 1 base, V lost 1 base, and 4 bases had no gene match. Written as DNA, the CDR3 is TGTGCCAGCAGTTTAGAAGCGGGGGGCCCCCAAGAGACCCAGTACTTC. This sequence encodes CASSLEAGGPQETQYF.

The table lists this clonotype with a few counts. The V gene is TRBV10-3, the J gene TRBJ2-3; the D gene is possibly TRBD1 (6 bases). CDR1 ENHRY and CDR2 SYGVKD come from the germline V gene. The ends were cut back, 7 bases at V and 2 bases at J, with 16 bases in the middle. This CDR3 comprises 15 residues. In nucleotides, the CDR3 is TGTGCCATCACACCAGGGGCAGGATCCACAGATACGCAGTATTTT. It specifies CAITPGAGSTDTQYF.